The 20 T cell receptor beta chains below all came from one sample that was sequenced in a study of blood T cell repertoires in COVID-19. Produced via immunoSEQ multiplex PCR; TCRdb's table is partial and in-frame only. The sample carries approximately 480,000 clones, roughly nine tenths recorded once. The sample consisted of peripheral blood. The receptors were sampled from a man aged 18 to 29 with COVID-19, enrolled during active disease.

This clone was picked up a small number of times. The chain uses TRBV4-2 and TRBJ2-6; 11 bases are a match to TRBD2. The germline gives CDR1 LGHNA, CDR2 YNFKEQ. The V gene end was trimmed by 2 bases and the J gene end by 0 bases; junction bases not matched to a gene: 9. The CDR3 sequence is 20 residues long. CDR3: CASSQIPTSGGFSGANVLTF. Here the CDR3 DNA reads TGTGCCAGCAGCCAAATCCCTACTAGCGGGGGTTTCTCTGGGGCCAACGTCCTGACTTTC.

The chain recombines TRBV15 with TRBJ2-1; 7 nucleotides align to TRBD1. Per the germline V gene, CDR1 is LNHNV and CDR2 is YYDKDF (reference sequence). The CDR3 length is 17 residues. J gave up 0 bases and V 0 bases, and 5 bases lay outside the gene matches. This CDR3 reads CATSRDPDRASYNEQFF. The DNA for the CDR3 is TGTGCCACCAGCAGAGATCCCGACAGGGCCTCCTACAATGAGCAGTTCTTC. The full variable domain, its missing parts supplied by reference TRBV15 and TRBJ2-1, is DAMVIQNPRYQVTQFGKPVTLSCSQTLNHNVMYWYQQKSSQAPKLLFHYYDKDFNNEADTPDNFQSRRPNTSFCFLDIRSPGLGDTAMYLCATSRDPDRASYNEQFFGPGTRLTVL.

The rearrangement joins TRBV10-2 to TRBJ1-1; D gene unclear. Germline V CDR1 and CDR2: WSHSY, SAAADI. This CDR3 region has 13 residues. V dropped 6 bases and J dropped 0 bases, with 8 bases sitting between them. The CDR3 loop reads CASSRGLNTEAFF. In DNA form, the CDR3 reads TGCGCCAGCAGCCGAGGATTGAACACTGAAGCTTTCTTT.

In DNA, the CDR3 is TGTGCCAGCACAGGGGGCTCAACTGGGGCCAACGTCCTGACTTTC. This encodes CASTGGSTGANVLTF. The chain is built from TRBV6-5 and TRBJ2-6; 8 nucleotides align to TRBD1. Per germline, CDR1 MNHEY and CDR2 SVGAGI. V lost 7 bases, J lost 2 bases, and 4 bases stayed unmatched. CDR3 length equals 15 residues.

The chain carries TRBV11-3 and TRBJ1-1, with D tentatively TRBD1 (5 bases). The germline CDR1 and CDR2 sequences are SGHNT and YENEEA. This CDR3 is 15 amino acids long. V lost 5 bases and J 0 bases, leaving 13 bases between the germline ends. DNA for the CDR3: TGTGCCAGCAGCCCTCTAGGGGCGGTGAACACTGAAGCTTTCTTT. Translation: CASSPLGAVNTEAFF.

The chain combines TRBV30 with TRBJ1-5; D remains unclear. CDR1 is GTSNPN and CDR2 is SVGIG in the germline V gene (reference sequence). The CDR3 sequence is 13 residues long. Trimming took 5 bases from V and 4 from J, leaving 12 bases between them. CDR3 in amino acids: CAWRATCNQPQHF. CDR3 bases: TGTGCCTGGCGCGCGACATGTAATCAGCCCCAGCATTTT.

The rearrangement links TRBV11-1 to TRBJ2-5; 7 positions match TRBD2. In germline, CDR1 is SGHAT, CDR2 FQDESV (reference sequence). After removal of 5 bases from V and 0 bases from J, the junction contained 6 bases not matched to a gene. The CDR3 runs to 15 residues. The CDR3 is CASSPRRGYQETQYF. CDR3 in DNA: TGTGCCAGCAGCCCCCGGCGGGGGTACCAAGAGACCCAGTACTTC.

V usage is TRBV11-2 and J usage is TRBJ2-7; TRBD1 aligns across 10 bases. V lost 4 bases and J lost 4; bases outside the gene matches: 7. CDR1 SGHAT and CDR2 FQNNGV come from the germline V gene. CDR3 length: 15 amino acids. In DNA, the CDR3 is TGTGCCAGCAGCTCCCGGGACAGGGGAAGGTACGAGCAGTACTTC. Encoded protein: CASSSRDRGRYEQYF.

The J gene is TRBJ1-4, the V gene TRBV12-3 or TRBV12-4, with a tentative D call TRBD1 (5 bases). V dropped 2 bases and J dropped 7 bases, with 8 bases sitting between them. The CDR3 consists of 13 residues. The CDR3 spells CASSLFQGEKLFF. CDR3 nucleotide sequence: TGTGCCAGCAGTTTATTCCAGGGTGAAAAACTGTTTTTT.

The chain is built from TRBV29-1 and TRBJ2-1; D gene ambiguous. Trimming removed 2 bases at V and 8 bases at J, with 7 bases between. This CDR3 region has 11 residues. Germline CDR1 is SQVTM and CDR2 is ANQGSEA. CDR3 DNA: TGCAGCGTTGAAATCGAGGATGAGCAGTTCTTC. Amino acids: CSVEIEDEQFF.

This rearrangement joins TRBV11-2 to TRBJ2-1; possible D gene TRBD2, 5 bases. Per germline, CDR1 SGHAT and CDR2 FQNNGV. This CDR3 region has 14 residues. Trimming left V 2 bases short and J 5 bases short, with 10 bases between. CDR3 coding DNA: TGTGCCAGCAGCTTAATCGGGAATCACAATGAGCAGTTCTTC. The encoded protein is CASSLIGNHNEQFF.

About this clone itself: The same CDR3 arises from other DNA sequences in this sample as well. In DNA, the CDR3 is TGTGCCAGCAACCGCGGAACAGATACGCAGTATTTT. This encodes CASNRGTDTQYF. The chain employs TRBV25-1 and TRBJ2-3; D is unresolved. Trimming pared 7 bases from V and 3 bases from J, leaving 8 bases between. This CDR3 region has 12 residues. CDR1 and CDR2 (germline): MGHDK, SYGVNS.

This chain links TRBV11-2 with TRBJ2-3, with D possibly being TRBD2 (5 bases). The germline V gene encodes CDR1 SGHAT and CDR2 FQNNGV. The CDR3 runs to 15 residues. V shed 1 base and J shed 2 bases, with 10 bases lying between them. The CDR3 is CASSLGGPHTDTQYF. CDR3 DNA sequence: TGTGCCAGCAGCTTAGGAGGGCCCCACACAGATACGCAGTATTTT.

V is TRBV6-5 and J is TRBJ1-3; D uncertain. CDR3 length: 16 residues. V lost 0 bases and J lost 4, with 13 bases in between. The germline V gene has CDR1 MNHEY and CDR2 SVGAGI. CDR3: CASSYSLRGGGNTIYF. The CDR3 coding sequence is TGTGCCAGCAGTTACTCCCTCCGGGGAGGCGGAAACACCATATATTTT.

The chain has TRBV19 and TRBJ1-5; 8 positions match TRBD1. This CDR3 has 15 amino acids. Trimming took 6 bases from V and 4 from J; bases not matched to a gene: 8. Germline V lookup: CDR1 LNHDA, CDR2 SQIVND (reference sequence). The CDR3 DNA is TGTGCCAGTAGGAGACAGGGGATCTCGAATCAGCCCCAGCATTTT. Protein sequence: CASRRQGISNQPQHF.

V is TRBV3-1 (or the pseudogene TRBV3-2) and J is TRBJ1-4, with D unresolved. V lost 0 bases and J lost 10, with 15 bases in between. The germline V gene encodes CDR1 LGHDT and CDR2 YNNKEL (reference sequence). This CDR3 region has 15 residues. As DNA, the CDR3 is TGTGCCAGCAGCCAAGAGTTCCAGGCAATCCCAAAACTGTTTTTT. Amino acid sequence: CASSQEFQAIPKLFF.

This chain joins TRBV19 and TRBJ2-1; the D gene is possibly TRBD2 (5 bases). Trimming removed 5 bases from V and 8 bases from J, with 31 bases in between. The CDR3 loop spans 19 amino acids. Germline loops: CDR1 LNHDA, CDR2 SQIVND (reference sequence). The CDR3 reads CASSLRLRGSLFSGDEQFF. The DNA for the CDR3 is TGTGCCAGTAGTTTACGCCTCCGGGGAAGTCTTTTCAGTGGCGATGAGCAGTTCTTC.

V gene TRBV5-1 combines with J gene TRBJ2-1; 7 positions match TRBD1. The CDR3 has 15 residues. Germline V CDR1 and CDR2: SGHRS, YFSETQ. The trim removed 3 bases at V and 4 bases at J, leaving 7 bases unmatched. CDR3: CASSSRQGPYNEQFF. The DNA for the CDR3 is TGCGCCAGCAGCTCACGACAGGGTCCTTACAATGAGCAGTTCTTC.

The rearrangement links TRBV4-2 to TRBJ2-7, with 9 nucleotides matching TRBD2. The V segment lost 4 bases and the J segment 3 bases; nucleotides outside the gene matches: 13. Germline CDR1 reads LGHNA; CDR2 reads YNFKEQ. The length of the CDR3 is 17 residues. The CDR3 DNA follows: TGTGCCAGCAGCCCCCTGGTCGGGACTAGCAGCATCTACGAGCAGTACTTC. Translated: CASSPLVGTSSIYEQYF.

CDR3 DNA sequence: TGCGCCAGCACGCAGGGATCCGGTAATGAAAAACTGTTTTTT. Its translation is CASTQGSGNEKLFF. The chain couples TRBV5-1 to TRBJ1-4; D is possibly TRBD1 (5 bases). The CDR3 is made up of 14 amino acids. The germline V gene has CDR1 SGHRS and CDR2 YFSETQ. V shed 6 bases and J shed 4 bases, with 13 bases lying between them.